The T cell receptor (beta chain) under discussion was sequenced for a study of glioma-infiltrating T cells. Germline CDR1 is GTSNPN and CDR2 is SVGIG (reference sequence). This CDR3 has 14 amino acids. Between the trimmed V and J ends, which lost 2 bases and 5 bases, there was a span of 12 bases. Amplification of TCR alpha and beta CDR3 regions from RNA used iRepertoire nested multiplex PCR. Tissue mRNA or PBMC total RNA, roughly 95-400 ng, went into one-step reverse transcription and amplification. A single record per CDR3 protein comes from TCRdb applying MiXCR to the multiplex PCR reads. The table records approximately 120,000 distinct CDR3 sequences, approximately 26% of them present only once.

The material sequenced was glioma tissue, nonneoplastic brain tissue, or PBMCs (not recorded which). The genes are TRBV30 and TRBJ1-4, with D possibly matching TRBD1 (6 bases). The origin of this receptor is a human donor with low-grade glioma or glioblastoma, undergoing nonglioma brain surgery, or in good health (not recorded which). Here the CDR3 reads CAWSWGTKNEKLFF. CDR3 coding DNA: TGTGCCTGGAGTTGGGGGACAAAGAATGAAAAACTGTTTTTT.